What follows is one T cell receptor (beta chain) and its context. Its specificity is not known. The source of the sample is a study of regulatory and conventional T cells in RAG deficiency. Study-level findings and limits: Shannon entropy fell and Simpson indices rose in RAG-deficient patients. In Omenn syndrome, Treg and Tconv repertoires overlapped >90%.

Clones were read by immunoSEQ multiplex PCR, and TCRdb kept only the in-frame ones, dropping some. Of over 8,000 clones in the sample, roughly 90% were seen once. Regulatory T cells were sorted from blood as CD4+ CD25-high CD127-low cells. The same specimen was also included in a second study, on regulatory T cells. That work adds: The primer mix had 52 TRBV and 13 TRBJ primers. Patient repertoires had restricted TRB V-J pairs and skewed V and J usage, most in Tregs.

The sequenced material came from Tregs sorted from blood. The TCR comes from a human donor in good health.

CDR3 loop: CASSVYSGDNNEQFF. In DNA form, the CDR3 reads TGTGCCAGCAGTGTTTACAGCGGGGACAACAATGAGCAGTTCTTC. V gene TRBV2 combines with J gene TRBJ2-1, with D tentatively TRBD2 (7 bases). The V gene's germline CDR1 is SNHLY and CDR2 FYNNEI. Deletions cut 4 bases from V and 5 bases from J, with 15 bases between. The CDR3 runs 15 residues.